The 12 T cell receptor beta chains below all came from one sample that was sequenced in a study of human T cells and chemical hapten exposure. The time point: patch test 1, 2 weeks after DPC sensitization. Treatment given: therapeutic diphenylcyclopropenone sensitization with weekly scalp DPC. TCRdb called the RACE reads again in MiXCR, with one record for every CDR3 protein. In the table there are about 340,000 distinct CDR3 sequences, around 7% of which are singletons. Sample: whole blood, taken in connection with sensitization to the hapten diphenylcyclopropenone (DPC). These receptors were taken from a woman in her late teens or twenties with alopecia areata. Some clones in this sample may be carry-over from other donors' samples.

This clonotype was observed at least ten times. The rearrangement links TRBV29-1 to TRBJ2-3; tentatively, D is TRBD2 (6 bases). The CDR3 loop spans 14 amino acids. The V end was cut by 5 bases, the J end by 6 bases, with 18 bases between. CDR1 and CDR2 (germline): SQVTM, ANQGSEA. CDR3 loop: CSVPMGGVGDTQYF. The CDR3 region has the DNA TGCAGCGTTCCCATGGGCGGGGTGGGCGATACGCAGTATTTT.

V usage is TRBV24-1 and J usage is TRBJ1-5; 8 positions agree with TRBD1. Germline V lookup: CDR1 KGHDR, CDR2 SFDVKD. This CDR3 region has 13 residues. V was pared by 9 bases and J by 5 bases, with 5 bases of the junction left unmatched. CDR3: CATRTGRDQPQHF. In DNA form, the CDR3 reads TGTGCCACCCGGACAGGGAGGGATCAGCCCCAGCATTTT.

This clonotype was observed many times. The chain carries TRBV29-1 and TRBJ2-1, with a tentative D call TRBD2 (6 bases). Germline V gene lookup returns CDR1 SQVTM and CDR2 ANQGSEA. The CDR3 contains 14 residues. Between the trimmed V and J ends, which lost 7 bases and 7 bases, there was a span of 20 bases. The CDR3 DNA reads TGCAGCGCCCAGTTCTCGCGGGGACGGAATGAGCAGTTCTTC. This codes for CSAQFSRGRNEQFF.

This clonotype has ten or more counts. V usage is TRBV12-3 or TRBV12-4 and J usage is TRBJ2-1; D is uncertain. V dropped 1 base and J dropped 8 bases, with 12 bases sitting between them. The CDR3 extends over 14 amino acids. In nucleotides, the CDR3 is TGTGCCAGCAGTTTAGGGTATCAGCTAGATGAGCAGTTCTTC. This gives the protein CASSLGYQLDEQFF.

The chain recombines TRBV20-1 with TRBJ2-1; D perhaps matches TRBD2 (5 bases). This CDR3 contains 13 residues. V lost 1 base and J lost 2, with 6 bases in between. Germline CDR1 reads DFQATT; CDR2 reads SNEGSKA (reference sequence). The CDR3 loop reads CSARVGTYNEQFF. CDR3 in DNA: TGCAGTGCTAGAGTCGGGACCTACAATGAGCAGTTCTTC.

This chain joins TRBV6-2 or TRBV6-3 and TRBJ2-7; 7 nucleotides agree with TRBD2. Germline CDR1 MNHEY, CDR2 SVGEGT. The V segment lost 7 bases and the J segment 2 bases; nucleotides outside the gene matches: 5. This CDR3 region has 13 residues. This CDR3 is CASNPGLTYEQYF. In nucleotides, the CDR3 is TGTGCCAGCAACCCGGGACTAACCTACGAGCAGTACTTC.

This clonotype was recorded at least ten times. This rearrangement joins TRBV11-1 to TRBJ2-7; D is possibly TRBD2 (5 bases). With 4 bases removed from V and 4 bases from J, the gap between germline ends came to 11 bases. The CDR3 sequence is 13 residues long. Germline CDR1 reads SGHAT; CDR2 reads FQDESV (reference sequence). CDR3 sequence: CASSYGVAYEQYF. CDR3 nucleotides: TGTGCCAGCAGCTACGGGGTAGCTTACGAGCAGTACTTC.

At least ten counts were recorded for this clonotype. The genes are TRBV6-5 and TRBJ2-4; TRBD1 aligns across 7 bases. CDR3 length: 16 residues. V was pared by 8 bases and J by 0 bases, with 10 bases of the junction left unmatched. Germline lookup yields CDR1 MNHEY and CDR2 SVGAGI. Here the CDR3 DNA reads TGTGCCAGCGGGACAGAGTCAGTTTTAGCCAAAAACATTCAGTACTTC. It encodes CASGTESVLAKNIQYF.

This clonotype was counted a few times. The chain couples TRBV27 to TRBJ1-6, with D possibly being TRBD1 (5 bases). V was cut by 1 base and J by 0 bases, with 10 bases left in between. The germline V gene encodes CDR1 MNHEY and CDR2 SMNVEV (reference sequence). The CDR3 has 17 amino acids. The CDR3 DNA reads TGTGCCAGCAGTTTATTTGCTGACAGCTCCTATAATTCACCCCTCCACTTT. Translation: CASSLFADSSYNSPLHF.

The genes are TRBV4-3 and TRBJ1-2; no reliable D call. The length of the CDR3 is 15 residues. Germline CDR1 and CDR2: LGHNA and YSLEER. The V end lost 0 bases, the J end lost 2 bases, and 10 bases lay between the germline ends. CDR3 in amino acids: CASSQETGLNYGYTF. DNA of the CDR3: TGCGCCAGCAGCCAAGAGACCGGGCTCAACTATGGCTACACCTTC.

This clonotype has only a few counts. V usage is TRBV20-1 and J usage is TRBJ1-1; D is ambiguous. Germline V lookup: CDR1 DFQATT, CDR2 SNEGSKA (reference sequence). The V end lost 0 bases, the J end lost 3 bases, and 8 bases lay between the germline ends. The CDR3 is made up of 13 amino acids. The CDR3 reads CSARETGDTEAFF. CDR3 nucleotides: TGCAGTGCTAGAGAAACGGGAGACACTGAAGCTTTCTTT.

J is TRBJ1-1 and V is TRBV9; D is ambiguous. Looked up from germline, CDR1 is SGDLS and CDR2 is YYNGEE. V lost 4 bases, J lost 7 bases, and 8 bases lay in between. The CDR3 sequence is 11 residues long. In DNA, the CDR3 is TGTGCCAGCAGCACAGACGGTGAAGCTTTCTTT. Translating gives CASSTDGEAFF.